This T cell receptor beta chain was identified during a study of cytomegalovirus exposure and HLA in healthy donors (dated by TCRdb to about 2017). About the full investigation: According to an earlier analysis of several hundred of the donors, about 179 million T cells yielded 117 million unique TCR beta sequences and approximately 300 Gb of sequence data. About 300 gigabases of sequencing data and 70 million to 85 million unique TCR sequences were included in an early release covering around 600 HLA-typed donors. Of the 300 to 500 genotyped donors, 70% to 90% were placed in the genetic ancestry cluster associated with self-reported Caucasian donors. The study was designed to test whether signatures of past pathogen exposure could be identified by cataloging public T cell receptors. The study profiled the T cell repertoires of hundreds of subjects by immunosequencing and related them to cytomegalovirus serostatus. Along with the roughly 700-subject first cohort, a separate validation cohort of over a hundred different subjects was used. High-throughput TCR immunosequencing, statistical association of individual TCRs with disease status, and machine learning were combined to predict cytomegalovirus infection status. A later analysis re-examined previously published TCR beta repertoires from roughly 650 donors and added high-resolution HLA genotyping to investigate patterns of TCR occurrence. Rather than drawing on any new phenotypic data, the later analysis identified candidate immune exposures from TCR beta sequences and the way those sequences occurred across donors. In an earlier analysis of a few hundred of the donors, high-throughput TCR beta sequencing was used to judge whether each TCR beta V gene segment behaved as functional or pseudogenic. Donor age, sex, ethnicity and CMV serostatus were collected together with the repertoire data. In a later genetic analysis, genome-wide SNP genotypes for about three fifths of the roughly 670 donors were used, and that subset was treated as a discovery cohort. Every discovery cohort repertoire had been produced on one sequencing platform. HLA typing included class I and class II loci at four-digit resolution. Typing coverage varied by locus: roughly 620-630 donors for A, B, C, DRB1 and DQB1; more than 500 for DQA1; about 590 for DPA1; some 470 for DPB1. Several DR-DQ haplotypes were treated as single units for association and clustering because of strong linkage in the cohort. On average, around 240,000 unique TCR beta nucleotide sequences were sequenced per donor among a few hundred genotyped donors of the cohort, with about 17% of those sequences being non-productive. General study outcomes and caveats: The classifier was reported to diagnose cytomegalovirus status with high specificity and sensitivity in both the original cohort and the validation cohort. In a later genetic analysis, fewer N-insertions in productive TCRs were reported among donors in an Asian-associated ancestry cluster than the approximately 710-donor mean. Most CMV-associated TCR beta chains appeared to be HLA-restricted in a later analysis, and the HLA associations seemed to be driven largely by CMV exposure. A later analysis found that TCR association rates varied across HLA loci, with DRB1 alleles showing the most associated TCRs and HLA-C alleles the fewest. CMV serostatus was the only immune exposure information available for the cohort. A cluster of highly shared sequence variants was judged likely to represent a technical artifact of the sequencing pipeline. Broadly in line with IMGT annotations, most TCR beta V segments showed up in productive rearrangements about 87% or about 30% of the time in an earlier analysis of approximately 600 of the donors. In vitro tests confirmed that a few of the cytomegalovirus-associated TCR beta chains recognize cytomegalovirus antigens. Assigning TCR associations to individual alleles was difficult when HLA alleles, especially DR and DQ, strongly co-occurred. In a later analysis, HLA-associated TCR beta chains showed more clonal expansion and lower generation probabilities than non-associated chains that were equally common. A total of 150 or so TCR beta chains were listed by the study as associated with cytomegalovirus. The 87-base-pair reads could not distinguish some IMGT-functional V segments, including TRBV6-2 and TRBV6-3, so those segments were excluded. About 15 rarely observed V segments, including chromosome 9 orphons, were excluded from the earlier analysis of almost 600 of the donors because counts were too low. The cohort was sequenced for TCR beta chains only, and without alpha or paired-chain data the features that could be detected were limited. Because HLA typing was missing for some donors at each locus, association tests included only the typed subset. In a later genetic analysis, a missense DCLRE1C variant was associated with V-gene and J-gene trimming of TCR beta chains, and the association was replicated in an independent cohort. A further reported finding was that TCR beta sequences accurately predicted the HLA-A and HLA-B alleles for most subjects in the first cohort. Presence/absence analyses assumed roughly uniform sequencing depth across donors, an assumption that may not hold. In a later analysis, several top co-occurrence clusters were reported to appear linked to parvovirus B19, influenza, CMV and Epstein-Barr virus. It was suggested by the authors that the approach could potentially be generalized to other disease states and immunological phenotypes. Linkage disequilibrium might explain the correlated functional status among segregating V segments, but an unknown experimental factor could not be ruled out. Most TCR sequences were observed very rarely across donors, whereas some public TCRs were present in many individuals. Specific HLA alleles were associated with some 15,000 TCR beta sequences at a false discovery rate of 0.05 in a later analysis.

Receptors were amplified or captured by the immunoSEQ multiplex PCR assay. A mixture of 60 forward primers for TCR Vbeta segments and 13 reverse primers for TCR Jbeta segments was used in the multiplex PCR. The CDR3 region of rearranged TCR beta genes was amplified from genomic DNA by a multiplex PCR assay. The Illumina HiSeq System was used to sequence the amplified TCR beta libraries as 87-base-pair reads. The study's processing was this. A later analysis counted some 80 million unique TCR beta chains across the 600 to 850 repertoires, and approximately 11 million of these chains were shared by at least two donors. Raw reads were error-corrected and collapsed into unique sequences with a nearest-neighbor algorithm that merged closely related sequences to remove PCR and sequencing errors. V, D and J gene segments were assigned by aligning CDR3 sequences to IMGT reference sequences. For a sequence to be retained, at least a six-nucleotide match to both a V gene segment and a J gene segment was required. Rearrangements were called productive when the CDR3 lacked stop codons and stayed in frame with V and J; all others were non-productive. Following IMGT convention, CDR3 was defined as the stretch from the second conserved V-encoded cysteine to the conserved J-encoded phenylalanine. Sequences without an unambiguous match to a single V gene segment were excluded from the earlier analysis of 450 to 750 of the donors. An earlier analysis of under 750 of the donors called V segments functional above 56.7% productive rearrangements and segregating when the between-donor standard deviation exceeded 5%. A statistical classification framework was built to diagnose cytomegalovirus status from the catalog of TCR beta chain sequences. In a later analysis, TCR nucleotide sequences were compared against IMGT/GENE-DB human TR gene sequences so that V and J genes could be assigned. The TCRdist pipeline was used in a later analysis to assign CDR3 sequences and most-parsimonious VDJ recombination scenarios. In a later analysis, every TCR beta chain was defined by the combination of its CDR3 amino acid sequence and its V-gene family, and reads without a unique V-gene family were dropped. As a way to deal with suspected cross-contamination and a sequencing artifact, a later analysis dropped roughly 620 nucleotide sequences that were highly shared and had low generation probability. A later analysis calculated a clonal expansion index for each public chain from normalized within-repertoire ranks of inferred template counts. In a later analysis, generation probabilities were computed with a VDJ recombination model fitted to out-of-frame rearrangements, and the resulting probabilities were checked against IGoR. A later analysis scored TCR-TCR, TCR-HLA and TCR-CMV co-occurrence with hypergeometric tests, applying a repertoire-size bias correction to TCR pairs. In a later analysis, false discovery rates were estimated by permuting HLA or CMV assignments 20 times. A later analysis grouped co-occurring TCRs with DBSCAN, adding TCRdist sequence similarity when clustering within HLA-allele-positive subsets. Repertoires with fewer than 30,000 or more than 120,000 public chains were left out of co-occurrence clustering, as were five repertoires with anomalous nucleotide sharing. The source is immuneACCESS, and TCRdb retained only in-frame sequences with V and J called. Part of the clones is not carried over; for the studies checked, unresolved V genes explain less than half of this, and the remainder is unexplained. The V and J calls and clone size were taken over from that table, and D and trimming were inferred from the DNA. This sample's records show about 160,000 clones. The ten largest clones capture 1% to 1.5% of the sample.

Remarks on this clone: Its cognate antigen has yet to be identified.

V is shortened by 0 bases, J by 5 bases, and the region joining them spans 11 bases. From a lookup of the germline V gene, CDR1 and CDR2 are SGHRS and YFSETQ. The CDR3 starts with the cysteine, ends with the phenylalanine, and has 15 residues. CDR3 DNA is the only sequence kept; it has 45 bases, read in frame from the first base. The cohort was made up of under 800 healthy bone marrow donors. All cohort members were sampled while nominally healthy, although unrecorded immune exposures were likely present. The donor was CMV seronegative and belonged to the group of roughly 330 seronegative cohort members. A peripheral blood sample was provided by each donor, and peripheral blood mononuclear cells were used for TCR beta sequencing. Genomic DNA extraction from the blood cell samples was performed with the Qiagen DNeasy Blood Extraction Kit.

The sequence was obtained from a woman aged 55-69 years in good health and CMV-seronegative. This receptor chain uses TRBV5-1 and TRBJ1-4; no confident D gene assignment can be made. The specimen was PBMCs. The CDR3 protein sequence reads: CASSLDTGKNEKLFF. DNA sequence: TGCGCCAGCAGCTTGGACACGGGAAAAAATGAAAAACTGTTTTTT. Reference TRBV5-1 and TRBJ1-4 genes cover what lies past the CDR3, so the full variable domain is KAGVTQTPRYLIKTRGQQVTLSCSPISGHRSVSWYQQTPGQGLQFLFEYFSETQRNKGNFPGRFSGRQFSNSRSEMNVSTLELGDSALYLCASSLDTGKNEKLFFGSGTQLSVL.